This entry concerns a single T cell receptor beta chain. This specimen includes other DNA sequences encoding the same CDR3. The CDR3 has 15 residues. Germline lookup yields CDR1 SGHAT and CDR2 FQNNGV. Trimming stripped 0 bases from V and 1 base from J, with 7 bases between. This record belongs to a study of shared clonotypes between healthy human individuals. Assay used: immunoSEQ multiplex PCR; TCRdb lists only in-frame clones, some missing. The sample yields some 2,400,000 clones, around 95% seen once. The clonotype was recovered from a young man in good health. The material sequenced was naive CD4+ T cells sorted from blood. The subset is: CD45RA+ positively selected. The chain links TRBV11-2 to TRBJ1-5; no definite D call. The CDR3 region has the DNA TGTGCCAGCAGCTTAGAAGGTGGGAGCAATCAGCCCCAGCATTTT. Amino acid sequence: CASSLEGGSNQPQHF.